The subject of this entry is one T cell receptor (beta chain). The PBMCs studied were ones that came from roughly 9.1 ml fresh peripheral blood. These data originate in a study of T cells in Graves' hyperthyroidism and ophthalmopathy. Amplified TCR beta CDR3 regions derived from RNA transcripts. The HTBI primer set was used in a first-round RT-PCR of the TCR CDR3. TCRdb processed the multiplex PCR reads anew with MiXCR; each CDR3 protein has one entry. Among about 410,000 distinct CDR3 sequences listed, about 15% were seen once. The CDR3 consists of 17 residues. CDR1 and CDR2 from the germline V gene are SEHNR and FQNEAQ (reference sequence). Trimming removed 3 bases from V and 6 bases from J; junction bases left unmatched: 15.

This sequence was found in a young man with Graves' ophthalmopathy. The rearrangement uses TRBV7-9 and TRBJ1-1; TRBD1 matches at 8 bases. Sequencing was done on a sample of blood. The CDR3 DNA reads TGTGCCAGCAGCTTGGGGACAGGTCAAGTTGGGACCCCTGAAGCTTTCTTT. It is translated as CASSLGTGQVGTPEAFF.